This T cell receptor beta chain was sequenced in a study of shared clonotypes between healthy human individuals. V trimming: 4 bases; J trimming: 3 bases; junction bases outside the gene matches: 5. Germline assignment: CDR1 MNHEY and CDR2 SMNVEV (reference sequence). The CDR3 runs to 16 residues. Sequenced by immunoSEQ multiplex PCR; TCRdb stores in-frame clones only, minus some. The top ten hold around 1.1% of the sample, which has some 2.1 million clones, approximately 94% seen once. Positively selected for CCR7, the CD45RO-negative cells used as naive CD8 cells excluded terminally differentiated effector memory CD45RA+ cells. Donors were Caucasian adults residing in Nashville, Tennessee, USA.

The source material was naive CD8+ T cells sorted from blood. This clonotype was obtained from a man between 18 and 29 years old in good health. V usage is TRBV27 and J usage is TRBJ1-6, with 8 bases fitting TRBD1. The CDR3 sequence is CASSSRQGIYNSPLHF. CDR3 DNA sequence: TGTGCCAGCAGTTCCCGACAGGGGATCTATAATTCACCCCTCCACTTT.